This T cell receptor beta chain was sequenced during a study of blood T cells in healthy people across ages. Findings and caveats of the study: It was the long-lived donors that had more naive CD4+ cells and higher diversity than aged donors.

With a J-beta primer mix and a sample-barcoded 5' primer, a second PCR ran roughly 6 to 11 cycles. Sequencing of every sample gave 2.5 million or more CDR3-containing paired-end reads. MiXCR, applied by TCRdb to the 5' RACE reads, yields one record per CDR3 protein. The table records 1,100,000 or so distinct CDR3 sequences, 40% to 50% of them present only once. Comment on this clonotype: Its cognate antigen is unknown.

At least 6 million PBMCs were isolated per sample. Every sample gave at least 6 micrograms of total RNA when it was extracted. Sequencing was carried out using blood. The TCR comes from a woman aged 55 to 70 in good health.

For the CDR3, the DNA is TGCAGCGGACGGTTCAGGGGACCGAACACTGAAGCTTTCTTT. Translated: CSGRFRGPNTEAFF. This chain links TRBV29-1 with TRBJ1-1; the D gene is possibly TRBD1 (6 bases). In germline, CDR1 is SQVTM, CDR2 ANQGSEA. The CDR3 length is 14 residues. Between the trimmed V and J ends, which lost 7 bases and 1 base, there was a span of 16 bases. Based on the CDR3 plus reference TRBV29-1 and TRBJ1-1, the full variable domain is SAVISQKPSRDICQRGTSLTIQCQVDSQVTMMFWYRQQPGQSLTLIATANQGSEATYESGFVIDKFPISRPNLTFSTLTVSNMSPEDSSIYLCSGRFRGPNTEAFFGQGTRLTVV.